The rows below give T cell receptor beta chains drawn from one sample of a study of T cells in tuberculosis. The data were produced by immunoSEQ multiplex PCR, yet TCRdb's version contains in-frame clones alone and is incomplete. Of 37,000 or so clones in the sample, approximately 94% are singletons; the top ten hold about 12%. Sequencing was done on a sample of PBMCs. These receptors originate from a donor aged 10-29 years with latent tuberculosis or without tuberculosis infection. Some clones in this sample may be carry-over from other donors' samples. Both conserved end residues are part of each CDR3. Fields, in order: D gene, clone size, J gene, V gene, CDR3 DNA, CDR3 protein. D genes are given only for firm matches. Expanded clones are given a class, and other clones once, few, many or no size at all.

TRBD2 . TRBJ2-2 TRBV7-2 TGTGCCAGCAGCAGAGATAGCGGGGCAAACACCGGGGAGCTGTTTTTT CASSRDSGANTGELFF
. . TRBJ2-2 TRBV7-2 TGTGCCAGCAGCCCATTCGGACAGAACACCGGGGAGCTGTTTTTT CASSPFGQNTGELFF
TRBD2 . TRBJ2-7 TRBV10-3 TGTGCCATCAGTGAAACTGATAGCGGGGGACGAGGCGAGCAGTACTTC CAISETDSGGRGEQYF
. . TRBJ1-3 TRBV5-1 TGCGCCAGCAGCTTGGACGGGTCTGGAAACACCATATATTTT CASSLDGSGNTIYF
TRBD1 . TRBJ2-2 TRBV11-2 TGTGCCAGCAGCCCCGGGACAGTCTTCGGGGAGCTGTTTTTT CASSPGTVFGELFF
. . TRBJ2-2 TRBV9 TGTGCCAGCAGCTTCGGAGGCAATTCGAACACCGGGGAGCTGTTTTTT CASSFGGNSNTGELFF
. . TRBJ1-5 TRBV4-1 TGCGCCAGCAGCCAAGTTTTAGGGGAAGGCGACAATCAGCCCCAGCATTTT CASSQVLGEGDNQPQHF
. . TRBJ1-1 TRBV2 TGTGCCAGCAGTGAATACAGGACTACGAACACTGAAGCTTTCTTT CASSEYRTTNTEAFF
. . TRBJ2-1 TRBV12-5 TGTGCTAGTGGTTTGGTACGGGGACTGTGGGGCAATGAGCAGTTCTTC CASGLVRGLWGNEQFF
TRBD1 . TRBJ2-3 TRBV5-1 TGCGCCAGCAGCTTGGCCGGGACAGGCACAGATACGCAGTATTTT CASSLAGTGTDTQYF
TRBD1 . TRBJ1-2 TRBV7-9 TGTGCCAGCAGCTCGACAGGGAGCTATGGCTACACCTTC CASSSTGSYGYTF
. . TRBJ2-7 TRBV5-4 TGTGCCAGCAGCGCTACAGGGCTTACCTACGAGCAGTACTTC CASSATGLTYEQYF
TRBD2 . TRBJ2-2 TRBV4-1 TGCGCCAGCAGCCAGGTAGTAGCGGGGATCACCGGGGAGCTGTTTTTT CASSQVVAGITGELFF
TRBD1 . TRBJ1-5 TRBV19 TGTGCCAGTAGTCAGGGGGAAGGCAATCAGCCCCAGCATTTT CASSQGEGNQPQHF
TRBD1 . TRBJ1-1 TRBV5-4 TGTGCCAGTAGCGCCGGGACAGGGGGAGTTGGTACTGAAGCTTTCTTT CASSAGTGGVGTEAFF
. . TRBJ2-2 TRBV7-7 TGTGCCAGCAGCCCAGAGCACAGATACACCGGGGAGCTGTTTTTT CASSPEHRYTGELFF
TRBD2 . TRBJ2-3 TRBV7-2 TGTGCCAGCAGCTTAGTCGGCGCGGGGGGCACAGATACGCAGTATTTT CASSLVGAGGTDTQYF
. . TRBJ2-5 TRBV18 TGTGCCAGCTCACCATACAGCGGGGAGACCCAGTACTTC CASSPYSGETQYF
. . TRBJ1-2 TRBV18 TGTGCCAGCTCACCACCAGGACAAGTCGGGTATGGCTACACCTTC CASSPPGQVGYGYTF
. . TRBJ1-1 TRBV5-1 TGCGCCAGCAGTTACAGGGAGAACACTGAAGCTTTCTTT CASSYRENTEAFF
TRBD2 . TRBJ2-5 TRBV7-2 TGTGCCAGCAGCCCTAAAGCGGGGGAGACCCAGTACTTC CASSPKAGETQYF
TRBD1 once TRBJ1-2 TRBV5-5 TGTGCCAGCAGCCCGGAGGGGACAGGGCACTATGGCTACACCTTC CASSPEGTGHYGYTF
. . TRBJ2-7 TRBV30 TGTGCCTGGAGTCCTAACCCCTCCTACGAGCAGTACTTC CAWSPNPSYEQYF
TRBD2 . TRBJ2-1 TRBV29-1 TGCAGCGTTGCCGGGGGGGCCAATGAGCAGTTCTTC CSVAGGANEQFF
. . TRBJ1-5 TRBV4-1 TGCGCCAGCAGCCAAGCGGACAGTGACAATCAGCCCCAGCATTTT CASSQADSDNQPQHF
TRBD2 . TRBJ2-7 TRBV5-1 TGCGCCAGCAGCGCTGGACTAGCGGGGGGAAAAAAGGGCGAGCAGTACTTC CASSAGLAGGKKGEQYF
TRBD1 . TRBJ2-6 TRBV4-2 TGTGCCAGCAGCCAAGACAGGGGGCAGGGATCTGGGGCCAACGTCCTGACTTTC CASSQDRGQGSGANVLTF
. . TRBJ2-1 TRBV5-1 TGCGCCAGCAGCTTGGGGGCCCTCACAGGCTCCTACAATGAGCAGTTCTTC CASSLGALTGSYNEQFF